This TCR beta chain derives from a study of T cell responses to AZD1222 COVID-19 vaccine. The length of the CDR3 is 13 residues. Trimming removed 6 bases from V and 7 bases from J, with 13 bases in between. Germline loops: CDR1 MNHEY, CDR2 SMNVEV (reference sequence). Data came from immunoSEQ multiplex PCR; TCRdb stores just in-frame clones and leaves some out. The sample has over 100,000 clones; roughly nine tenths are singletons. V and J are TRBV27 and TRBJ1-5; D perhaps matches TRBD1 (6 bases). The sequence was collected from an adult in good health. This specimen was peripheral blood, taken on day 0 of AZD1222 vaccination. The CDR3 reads CASSQGRRQPQHF. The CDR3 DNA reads TGTGCCAGCAGCCAGGGGCGCAGGCAGCCCCAGCATTTT.